The T cell receptor beta chain under discussion was sequenced for a study of blood T cell repertoires in COVID-19. V gave up 2 bases and J gave up 10 bases; unmatched junction bases: 10. Germline assignment: CDR1 SGHTA and CDR2 FQGNSA. The CDR3 runs 15 residues. Using immunoSEQ multiplex PCR, the repertoire was profiled, and TCRdb retains in-frame clones only, with some absent. The table records some 35,000 clones, roughly 75% of them present only once. Sequencing was performed on peripheral blood. The sequence was collected from an older man with acute or convalescent COVID-19. This chain uses TRBV7-2 with TRBJ2-1; 8 bases align to TRBD1. CDR3 nucleotides: TGTGCCAGCAGCTTATCCCAGGGGGCCCCGCGGGAGCAGTTCTTC. Its protein product is CASSLSQGAPREQFF.